The text below deals with one T cell receptor (beta chain). TCRdb's copy holds only in-frame clones and misses some; the assay was immunoSEQ multiplex PCR. The profile shows around 2,900 clones, approximately 78% of them singletons. These data belong to a study of cytotoxic CD8 clonotypes in ibrutinib-treated CLL. The TCR was taken from a human donor with chronic lymphocytic leukemia. The sequences come from PBMCs, collected before ibrutinib treatment.

The CDR3, as DNA: TGTGCCAGCAGCGATGGCCTCGCGCAGTATTTT. Protein product: CASSDGLAQYF. The chain recombines TRBV7-9 with TRBJ2-3, with D unresolved. With 5 bases removed from V and 10 bases from J, the gap between germline ends came to 10 bases. Germline loops: CDR1 SEHNR, CDR2 FQNEAQ (reference sequence). The CDR3 is 11 residues long.